Listed below are T cell receptor beta chains from one sample, sequenced in a study of T-cell memory formation after mild COVID-19. Via MiXCR, TCRdb re-called the 5' RACE reads, giving one row per CDR3 protein. Among around 200,000 distinct CDR3 sequences listed, 18% were seen once. The sequencing input was PBMCs or a T cell subset sorted from them (not recorded which). Every receptor here comes from a man aged 18 to 29 who had mild COVID-19 (a few samples of this study predate the infection). Cell type and time point are not known. The CDR3 runs from the conserved cysteine through the conserved F or W. A D gene is named only where the DNA matches it firmly. Clone size is given for some rows only: seen once, a few or many times, or a class if the clone is expanded.

TRBD1	few	TRBV2	TRBJ1-2	TGTGCCAGCCTCCAGGGGGGAAATAACTATGGCTACACCTTC	CASLQGGNNYGYTF
-	few	TRBV7-2	TRBJ1-5	TGTGCCAGCAGCTCCTCAGAAAATCAGCCCCAGCATTTT	CASSSSENQPQHF
TRBD1	-	TRBV7-9	TRBJ1-6	TGTGCCAGCGCCAGGACAGGGGTTTCACCCCTCCACTTT	CASARTGVSPLHF
-	-	TRBV5-1	TRBJ2-5	TGCGCCAGCAGCACAGTGGGGCAGGCACAAGAGACCCAGTACTTC	CASSTVGQAQETQYF
-	-	TRBV5-1	TRBJ2-3	TGCGCCAGCAGCTTCCTGGACGGGGCGCGGTACACAGATACGCAGTATTTT	CASSFLDGARYTDTQYF
TRBD1	-	TRBV12-3/TRBV12-4	TRBJ1-1	TGTGCCAGCAGTCGACCACGACAGGGGGTCGGGAACACTGAAGCTTTCTTT	CASSRPRQGVGNTEAFF
TRBD1	-	TRBV11-2	TRBJ2-1	TGTGCCAGCAGCTTATTAGGGGGCGGGTACAATGAGCAGTTCTTC	CASSLLGGGYNEQFF
TRBD2	-	TRBV20-1	TRBJ2-5	TGCAGTGCCTCTAGCGGGGAGGAGACCCAGTACTTC	CSASSGEETQYF
-	few	TRBV6-1	TRBJ1-1	TGTGCCAGCAGTGCAGCCGGGAGTAACACTGAAGCTTTCTTT	CASSAAGSNTEAFF
-	-	TRBV12-3/TRBV12-4	TRBJ2-6	TGTGCCAGCAGGGCTACTGGGGCCAACGTCCTGACTTTC	CASRATGANVLTF
-	few	TRBV19	TRBJ1-6	TGTGCCAGTAGTACCCCAGGTTCACCCCTCCACTTT	CASSTPGSPLHF
-	few	TRBV29-1	TRBJ1-2	TGCAGCGTTGCCCAGCTCAGGGGAAATGGCTACACCTTC	CSVAQLRGNGYTF
TRBD2	-	TRBV12-3/TRBV12-4	TRBJ2-3	TGTGCCAGCAGTGGGCCGGGACTAGCGGGGGAAGCTAGCACAGATACGCAGTATTTT	CASSGPGLAGEASTDTQYF
-	-	TRBV12-3/TRBV12-4	TRBJ1-5	TGTGCCAGCAGTACGCAGGAGAGCAATCAGCCCCAGCATTTT	CASSTQESNQPQHF
TRBD1	many	TRBV7-2	TRBJ2-3	TGTGCCAGCACCGTTCTCCCACAGGGGGCAGATACGCAGTATTTT	CASTVLPQGADTQYF
TRBD1	-	TRBV11-2	TRBJ1-4	TGTGCCAGCAGAGATAACCGACACCAGGGGGGGACGATGTTTTTT	CASRDNRHQGGTMFF
-	-	TRBV18	TRBJ1-6	TGTGCCAGCTCAGAACGGGGAGGATATTCACCCCTCCACTTT	CASSERGGYSPLHF
-	-	TRBV7-8	TRBJ2-4	TGTGCTACAGCGCGCAATCTCCTAGCCAAAAACATTCAGTACTTC	CATARNLLAKNIQYF
TRBD1	-	TRBV9	TRBJ1-3	TGTGCCAGCAGACCGGGGACAGGACCTGGAAACACCATATATTTT	CASRPGTGPGNTIYF
TRBD2	few	TRBV20-1	TRBJ2-1	TGCAGTGCTAGTGCCGGCGGGGGGGCCCTTAGTGAGCAGTTCTTC	CSASAGGGALSEQFF
-	few	TRBV6-1	TRBJ1-6	TGTGCCAGCAGTGGAACTTCCCATTCACCCCTCCACTTT	CASSGTSHSPLHF
-	-	TRBV18	TRBJ2-6	TGTGCCAGCTCACCCGGGTTTACTGGGGCCAACGTCCTGACTTTC	CASSPGFTGANVLTF